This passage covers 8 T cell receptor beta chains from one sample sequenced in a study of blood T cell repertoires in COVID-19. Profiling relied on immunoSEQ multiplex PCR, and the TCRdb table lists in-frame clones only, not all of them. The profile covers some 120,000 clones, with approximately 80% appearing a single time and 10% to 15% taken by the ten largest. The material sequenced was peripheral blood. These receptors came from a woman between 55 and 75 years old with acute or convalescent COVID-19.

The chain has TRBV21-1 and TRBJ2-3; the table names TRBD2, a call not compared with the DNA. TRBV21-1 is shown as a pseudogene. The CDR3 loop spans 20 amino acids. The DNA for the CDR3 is TGTGCCAGCACCACCTACAGGATGTTCATAGGCGGGGGAAGCACAGATACGCAGTATTTT. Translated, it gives CASTTYRMFIGGGSTDTQYF.

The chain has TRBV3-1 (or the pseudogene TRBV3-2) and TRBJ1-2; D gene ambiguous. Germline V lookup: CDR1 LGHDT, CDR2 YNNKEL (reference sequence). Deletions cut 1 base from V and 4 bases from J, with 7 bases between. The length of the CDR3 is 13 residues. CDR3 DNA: TGTGCCAGCAGCCAAGCGGGAAGCTATGGCTACACCTTC. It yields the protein CASSQAGSYGYTF.

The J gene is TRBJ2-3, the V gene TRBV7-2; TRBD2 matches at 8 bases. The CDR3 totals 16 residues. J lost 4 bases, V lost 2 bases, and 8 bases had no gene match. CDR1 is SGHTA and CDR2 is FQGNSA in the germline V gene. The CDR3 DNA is TGTGCCAGCAGCTTAAATATAGCGGGGAAACCAGATACGCAGTATTTT. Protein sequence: CASSLNIAGKPDTQYF.

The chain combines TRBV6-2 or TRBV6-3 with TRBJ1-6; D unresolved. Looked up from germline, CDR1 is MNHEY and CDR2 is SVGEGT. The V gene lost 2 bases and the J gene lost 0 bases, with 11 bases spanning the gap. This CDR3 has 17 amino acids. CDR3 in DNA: TGTGCCAGCAGTTACCCCCCGGGGAGCTCCTATAATTCACCCCTCCACTTT. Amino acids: CASSYPPGSSYNSPLHF.

The CDR3 DNA is TGCGCCAGCAGCTACAGCGGCCAGGGGGCTGGAGATGGCTACACCTTC. It specifies CASSYSGQGAGDGYTF. The V call is TRBV5-1, the J call TRBJ1-2; 8 nucleotides line up with TRBD1. Germline CDR1 reads SGHRS; CDR2 reads YFSETQ. The CDR3 contains 16 residues. Germline trimming cut 3 bases from V and 6 bases from J; bases unmatched to any gene: 13. The full variable domain, with the rest looked up from reference TRBV5-1 and TRBJ1-2, is KAGVTQTPRYLIKTRGQQVTLSCSPISGHRSVSWYQQTPGQGLQFLFEYFSETQRNKGNFPGRFSGRQFSNSRSEMNVSTLELGDSALYLCASSYSGQGAGDGYTFGSGTRLTVV.

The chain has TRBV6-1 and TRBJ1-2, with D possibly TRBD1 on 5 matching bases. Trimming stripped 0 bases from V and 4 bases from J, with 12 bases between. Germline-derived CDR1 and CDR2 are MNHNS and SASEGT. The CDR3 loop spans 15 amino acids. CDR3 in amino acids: CASSEAYQGGYGYTF. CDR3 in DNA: TGTGCCAGCAGTGAAGCGTATCAGGGTGGCTATGGCTACACCTTC.

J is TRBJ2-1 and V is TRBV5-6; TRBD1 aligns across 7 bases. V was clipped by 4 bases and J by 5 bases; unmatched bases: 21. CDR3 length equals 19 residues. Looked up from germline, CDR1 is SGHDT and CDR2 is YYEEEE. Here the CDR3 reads CASSPAMGQTFLSDNEQFF. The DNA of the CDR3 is TGTGCCAGCAGCCCAGCAATGGGACAGACCTTTTTGTCGGACAATGAGCAGTTCTTC.

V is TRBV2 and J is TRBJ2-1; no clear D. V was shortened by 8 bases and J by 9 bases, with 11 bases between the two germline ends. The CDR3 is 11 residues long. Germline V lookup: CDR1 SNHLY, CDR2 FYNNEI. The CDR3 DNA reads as TGTGCCAGCGCGAGTGAAGCTGAGCAGTTCTTC. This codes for CASASEAEQFF.